This T cell receptor beta chain is drawn from a study of T cells after yellow fever vaccination. From the 5' RACE reads, TCRdb called clonotypes with MiXCR, one entry per CDR3 protein. The sample carries about 260,000 distinct CDR3 sequences, over 10% recorded once. The V end was cut by 4 bases, the J end by 2 bases, with 12 bases between. The CDR3 covers 14 residues. Germline CDR1 SGHVS, CDR2 FNYEAQ. This clonotype was picked up a small number of times. The chain is built from TRBV7-6 and TRBJ2-7, with D tentatively TRBD2 (5 bases). The source of this sequence is a man aged 30 to 39 who received the YFV17D yellow fever vaccine. The material sequenced was CD4+ T cells sorted from PBMCs, taken 45 days after the yellow fever booster vaccination. DNA of the CDR3: TGTGCCAGCAGCTCCTCCGCCGGGGCCTACGAGCAGTACTTC. Translation: CASSSSAGAYEQYF. The full variable domain, in which reference TRBV7-6 and TRBJ2-7 provide the parts outside the CDR3, is GAGVSQSPRYKVTKRGQDVALRCDPISGHVSLYWYRQALGQGPEFLTYFNYEAQQDKSGLPNDRFSAERPEGSISTLTIQRTEQRDSAMYRCASSSSAGAYEQYFGPGTRLTVT.